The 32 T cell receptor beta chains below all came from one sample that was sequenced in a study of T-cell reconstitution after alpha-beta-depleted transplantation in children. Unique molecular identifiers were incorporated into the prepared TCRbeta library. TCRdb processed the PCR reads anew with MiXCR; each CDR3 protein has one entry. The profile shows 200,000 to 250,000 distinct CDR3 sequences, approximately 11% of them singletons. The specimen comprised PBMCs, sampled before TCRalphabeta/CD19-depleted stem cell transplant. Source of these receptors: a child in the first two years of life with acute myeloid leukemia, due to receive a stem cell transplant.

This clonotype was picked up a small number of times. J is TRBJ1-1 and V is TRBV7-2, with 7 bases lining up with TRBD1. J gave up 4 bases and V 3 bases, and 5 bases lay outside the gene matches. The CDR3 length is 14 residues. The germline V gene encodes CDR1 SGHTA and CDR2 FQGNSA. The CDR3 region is CASSFTGVSTEAFF. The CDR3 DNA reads TGTGCCAGCAGCTTTACAGGGGTTTCCACTGAAGCTTTCTTT.

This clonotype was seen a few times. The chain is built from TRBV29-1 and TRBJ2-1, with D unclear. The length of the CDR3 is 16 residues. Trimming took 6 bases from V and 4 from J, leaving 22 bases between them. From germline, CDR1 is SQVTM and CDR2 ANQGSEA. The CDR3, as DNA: TGCAGCGTGACGCGCCGGACCGTGTACGGGTACAATGAGCAGTTCTTC. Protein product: CSVTRRTVYGYNEQFF.

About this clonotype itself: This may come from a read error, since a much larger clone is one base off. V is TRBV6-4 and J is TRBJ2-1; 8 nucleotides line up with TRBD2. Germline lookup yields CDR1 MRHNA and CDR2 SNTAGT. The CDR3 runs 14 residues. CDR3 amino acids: CASSDTAGAREQLF. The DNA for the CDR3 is TGTGCCAGCAGTGACACAGCGGGAGCGAGGGAGCAGCTCTTC.

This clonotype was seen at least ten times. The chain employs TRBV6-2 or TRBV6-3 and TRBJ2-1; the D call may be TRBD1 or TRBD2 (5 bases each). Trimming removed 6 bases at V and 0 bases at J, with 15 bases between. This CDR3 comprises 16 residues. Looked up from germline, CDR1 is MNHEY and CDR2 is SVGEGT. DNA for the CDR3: TGTGCCAGCAGAAGACAGCGGTCCAGCTCCTACAATGAGCAGTTCTTC. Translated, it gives CASRRQRSSSYNEQFF.

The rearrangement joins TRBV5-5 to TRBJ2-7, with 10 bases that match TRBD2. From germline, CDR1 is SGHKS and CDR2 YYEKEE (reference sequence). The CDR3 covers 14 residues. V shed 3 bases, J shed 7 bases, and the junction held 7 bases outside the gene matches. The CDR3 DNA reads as TGTGCCAGCAGCTCGGGACTAGCGATAGGAGAGCAGTACTTC. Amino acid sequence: CASSSGLAIGEQYF.

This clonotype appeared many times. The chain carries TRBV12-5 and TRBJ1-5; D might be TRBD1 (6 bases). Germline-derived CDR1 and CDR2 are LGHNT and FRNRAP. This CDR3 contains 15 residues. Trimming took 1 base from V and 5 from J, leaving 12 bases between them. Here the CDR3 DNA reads TGTGCTAGTGGTTTGGAAGCAGGGGAGGATCAGCCCCAGCATTTT. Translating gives CASGLEAGEDQPQHF.

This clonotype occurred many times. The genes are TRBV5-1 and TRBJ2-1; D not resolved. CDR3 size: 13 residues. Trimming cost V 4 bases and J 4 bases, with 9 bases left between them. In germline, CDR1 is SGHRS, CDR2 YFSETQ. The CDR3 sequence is CASSPTRYNEQFF. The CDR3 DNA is TGCGCCAGCAGCCCTACACGTTACAATGAGCAGTTCTTC.

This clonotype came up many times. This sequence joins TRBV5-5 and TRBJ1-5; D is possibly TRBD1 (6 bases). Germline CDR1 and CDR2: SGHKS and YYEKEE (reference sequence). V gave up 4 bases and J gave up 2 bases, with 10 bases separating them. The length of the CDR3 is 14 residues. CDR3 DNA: TGTGCCAGCAGCATGGGACAAGGCAATCAGCCCCAGCATTTT. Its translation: CASSMGQGNQPQHF.

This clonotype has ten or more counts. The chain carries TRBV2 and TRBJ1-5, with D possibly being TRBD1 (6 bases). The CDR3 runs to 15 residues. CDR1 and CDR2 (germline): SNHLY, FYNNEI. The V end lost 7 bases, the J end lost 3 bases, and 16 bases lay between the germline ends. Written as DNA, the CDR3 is TGTGCCAGCAAACAGGGCTTTAGTGCCAATCAGCCCCAGCATTTT. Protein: CASKQGFSANQPQHF.

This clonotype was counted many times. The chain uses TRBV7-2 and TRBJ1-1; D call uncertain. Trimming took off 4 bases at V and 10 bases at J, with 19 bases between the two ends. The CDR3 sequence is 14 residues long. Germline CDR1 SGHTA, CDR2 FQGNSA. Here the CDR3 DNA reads TGTGCCAGCAGCTCATCATCCGCAGGTCGGGGAGCTTTCTTT. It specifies CASSSSSAGRGAFF.

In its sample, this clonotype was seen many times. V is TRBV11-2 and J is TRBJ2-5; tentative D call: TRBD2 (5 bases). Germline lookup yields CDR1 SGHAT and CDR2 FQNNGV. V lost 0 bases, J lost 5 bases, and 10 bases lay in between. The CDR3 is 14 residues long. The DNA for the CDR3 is TGTGCCAGCAGCTTAGAGTGGGAGAGCGAGACCCAGTACTTC. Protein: CASSLEWESETQYF.

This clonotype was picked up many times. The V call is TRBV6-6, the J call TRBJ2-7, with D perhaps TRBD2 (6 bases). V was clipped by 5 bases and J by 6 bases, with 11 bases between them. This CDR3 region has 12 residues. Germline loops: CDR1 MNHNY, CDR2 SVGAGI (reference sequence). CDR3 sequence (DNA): TGTGCCAGCAGTCGAGGAGGGGCCGAGCAGTACTTC. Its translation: CASSRGGAEQYF.

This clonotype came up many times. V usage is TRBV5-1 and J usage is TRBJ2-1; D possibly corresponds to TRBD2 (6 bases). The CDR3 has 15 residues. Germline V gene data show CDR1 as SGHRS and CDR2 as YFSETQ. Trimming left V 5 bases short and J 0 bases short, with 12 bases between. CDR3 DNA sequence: TGCGCCAGCAGAATAGCGGTAAGCTCCTACAATGAGCAGTTCTTC. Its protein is CASRIAVSSYNEQFF.

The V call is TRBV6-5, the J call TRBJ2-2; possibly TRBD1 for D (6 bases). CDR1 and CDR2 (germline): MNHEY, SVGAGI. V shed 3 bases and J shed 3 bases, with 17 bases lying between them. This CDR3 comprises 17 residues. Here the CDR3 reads CASSYLTGPLDTGELFF. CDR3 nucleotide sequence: TGTGCCAGCAGTTATCTCACAGGGCCCCTGGACACCGGGGAGCTGTTTTTT.

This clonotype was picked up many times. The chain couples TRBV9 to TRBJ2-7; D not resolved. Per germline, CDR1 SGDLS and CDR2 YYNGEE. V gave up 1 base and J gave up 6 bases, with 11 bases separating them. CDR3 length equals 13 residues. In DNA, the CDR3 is TGTGCCAGCAGCGTACAGTCCTTCGGCGAGCAGTACTTC. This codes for CASSVQSFGEQYF.

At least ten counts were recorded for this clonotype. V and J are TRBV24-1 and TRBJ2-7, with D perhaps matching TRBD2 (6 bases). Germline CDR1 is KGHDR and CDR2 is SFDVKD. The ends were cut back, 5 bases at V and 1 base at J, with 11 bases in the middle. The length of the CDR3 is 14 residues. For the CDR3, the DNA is TGTGCCACCAGTGGTGGGACTTCTTCCTACGAGCAGTACTTC. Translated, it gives CATSGGTSSYEQYF.

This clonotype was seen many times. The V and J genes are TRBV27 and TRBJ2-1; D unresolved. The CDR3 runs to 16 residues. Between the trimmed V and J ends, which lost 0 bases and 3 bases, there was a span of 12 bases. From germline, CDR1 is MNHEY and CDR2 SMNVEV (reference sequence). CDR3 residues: CASSLSGVKGYNEQFF. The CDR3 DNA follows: TGTGCCAGCAGTTTATCAGGCGTCAAAGGCTACAATGAGCAGTTCTTC.

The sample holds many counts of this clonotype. The CDR3 loop is CASSLVAGVFDEQFF. The CDR3 DNA reads TGCGCCAGCAGCTTGGTGGCGGGAGTCTTCGATGAGCAGTTCTTC. This rearrangement joins TRBV5-1 to TRBJ2-1, with TRBD2 matching over 7 bases. The CDR3 is made up of 15 amino acids. The germline V gene has CDR1 SGHRS and CDR2 YFSETQ. Losses at the gene ends were 0 bases for V and 8 bases for J; bases not matched to a gene: 8.

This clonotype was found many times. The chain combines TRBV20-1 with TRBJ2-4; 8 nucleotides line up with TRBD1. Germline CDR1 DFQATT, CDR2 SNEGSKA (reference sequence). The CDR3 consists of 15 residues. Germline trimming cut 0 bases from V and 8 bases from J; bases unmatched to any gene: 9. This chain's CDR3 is CSAREFGTGGDIQYF. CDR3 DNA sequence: TGCAGTGCTAGAGAGTTTGGAACAGGGGGAGACATTCAGTACTTC.

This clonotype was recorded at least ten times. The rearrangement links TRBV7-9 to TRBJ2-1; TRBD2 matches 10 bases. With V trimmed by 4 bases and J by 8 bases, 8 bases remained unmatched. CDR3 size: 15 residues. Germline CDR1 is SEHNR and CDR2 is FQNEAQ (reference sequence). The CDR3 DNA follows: TGTGCCAGCAGCTCCCCTAGCGGGGGACGGGATGAGCAGTTCTTC. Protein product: CASSSPSGGRDEQFF.

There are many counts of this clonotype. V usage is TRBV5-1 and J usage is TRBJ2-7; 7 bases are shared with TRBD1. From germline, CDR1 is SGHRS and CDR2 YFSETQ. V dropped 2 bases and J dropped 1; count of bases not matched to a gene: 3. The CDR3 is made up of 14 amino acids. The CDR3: CASSLRQGSYEQYF. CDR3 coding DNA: TGCGCCAGCAGCTTAAGACAGGGATCCTACGAGCAGTACTTC.

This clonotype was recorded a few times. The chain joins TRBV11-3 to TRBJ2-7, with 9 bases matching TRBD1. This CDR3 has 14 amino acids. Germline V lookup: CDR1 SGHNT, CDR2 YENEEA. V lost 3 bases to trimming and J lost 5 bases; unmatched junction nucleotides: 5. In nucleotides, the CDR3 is TGTGCCAGCAGCTTCCGGGACAGGGACCACGAGCAGTACTTC. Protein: CASSFRDRDHEQYF.

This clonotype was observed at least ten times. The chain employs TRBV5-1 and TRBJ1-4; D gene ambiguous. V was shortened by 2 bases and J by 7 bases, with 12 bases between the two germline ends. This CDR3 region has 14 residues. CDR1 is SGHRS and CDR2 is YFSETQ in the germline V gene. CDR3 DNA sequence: TGCGCCAGCAGCTTTACAGTAGTCCGTGAAAAACTGTTTTTT. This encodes CASSFTVVREKLFF.

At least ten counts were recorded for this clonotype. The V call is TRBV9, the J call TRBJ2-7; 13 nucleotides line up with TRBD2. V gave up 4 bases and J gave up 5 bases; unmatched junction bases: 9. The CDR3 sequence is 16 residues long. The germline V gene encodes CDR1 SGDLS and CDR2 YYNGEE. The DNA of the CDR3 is TGTGCCAGCAGCCCCACGGGACTAGCGGGAATCCACGAGCAGTACTTC. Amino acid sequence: CASSPTGLAGIHEQYF.

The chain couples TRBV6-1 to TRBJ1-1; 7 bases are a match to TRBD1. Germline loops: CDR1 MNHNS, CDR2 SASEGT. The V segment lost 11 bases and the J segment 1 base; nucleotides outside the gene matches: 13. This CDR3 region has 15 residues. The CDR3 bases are TGTGCCTCACGTTCTCCGGGACAGAAGAACACTGAAGCTTTCTTT. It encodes CASRSPGQKNTEAFF.

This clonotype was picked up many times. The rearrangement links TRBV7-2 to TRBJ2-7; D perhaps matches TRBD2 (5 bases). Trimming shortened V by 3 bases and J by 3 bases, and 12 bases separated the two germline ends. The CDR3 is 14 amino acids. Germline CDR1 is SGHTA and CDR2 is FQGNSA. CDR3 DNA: TGTGCCAGCAGCTTCGGGCGGGCCAGCTACGAGCAGTACTTC. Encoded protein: CASSFGRASYEQYF.

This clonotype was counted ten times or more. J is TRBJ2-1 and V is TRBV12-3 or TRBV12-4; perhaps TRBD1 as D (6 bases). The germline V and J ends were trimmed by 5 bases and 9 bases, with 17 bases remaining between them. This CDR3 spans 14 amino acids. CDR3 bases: TGTGCCAGCAGTCCTCCTCCCTGGGGGCTTGAGCAGTTCTTC. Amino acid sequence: CASSPPPWGLEQFF.

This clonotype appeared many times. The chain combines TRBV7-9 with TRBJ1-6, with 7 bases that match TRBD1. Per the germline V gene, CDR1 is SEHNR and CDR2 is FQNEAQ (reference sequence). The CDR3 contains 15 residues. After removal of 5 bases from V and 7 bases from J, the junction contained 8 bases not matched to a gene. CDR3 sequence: CASSRRDRSNSPLHF. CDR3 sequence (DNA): TGTGCCAGCAGCAGAAGGGACAGATCAAATTCACCCCTCCACTTT.

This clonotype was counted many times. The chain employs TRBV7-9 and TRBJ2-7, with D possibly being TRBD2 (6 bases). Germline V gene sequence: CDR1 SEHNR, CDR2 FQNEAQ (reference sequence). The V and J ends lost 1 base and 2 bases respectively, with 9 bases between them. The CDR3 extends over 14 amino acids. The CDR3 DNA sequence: TGTGCCAGCAGCTTAGTTGGCGGGACCTACGAGCAGTACTTC. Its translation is CASSLVGGTYEQYF. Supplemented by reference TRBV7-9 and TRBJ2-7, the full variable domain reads DTGVSQNPRHKITKRGQNVTFRCDPISEHNRLYWYRQTLGQGPEFLTYFQNEAQLEKSRLLSDRFSAERPKGSFSTLEIQRTEQGDSAMYLCASSLVGGTYEQYFGPGTRLTVT.

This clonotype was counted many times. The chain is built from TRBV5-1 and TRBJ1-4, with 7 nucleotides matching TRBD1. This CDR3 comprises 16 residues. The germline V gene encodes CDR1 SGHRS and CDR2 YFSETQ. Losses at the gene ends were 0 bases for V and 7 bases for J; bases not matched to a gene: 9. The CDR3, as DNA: TGCGCCAGCAGCTTGGCAGACAGGGAAAAAGGTGAAAAACTGTTTTTT. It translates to CASSLADREKGEKLFF.

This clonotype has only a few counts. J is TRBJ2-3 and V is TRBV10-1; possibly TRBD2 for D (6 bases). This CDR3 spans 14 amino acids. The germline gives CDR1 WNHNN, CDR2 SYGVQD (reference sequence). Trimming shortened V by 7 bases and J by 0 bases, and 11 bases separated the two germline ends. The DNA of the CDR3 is TGCGCCAGCATGGGGACTCTTAGCACAGATACGCAGTATTTT. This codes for CASMGTLSTDTQYF.

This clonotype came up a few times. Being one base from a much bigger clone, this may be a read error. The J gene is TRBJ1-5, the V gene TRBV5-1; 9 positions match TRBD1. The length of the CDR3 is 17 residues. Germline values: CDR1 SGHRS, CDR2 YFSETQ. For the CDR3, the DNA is TGCGCCGGCAGCGCGGGACAGGGCGACATTAGCAATCAGCCCCAGCATTTT. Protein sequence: CAGSAGQGDISNQPQHF. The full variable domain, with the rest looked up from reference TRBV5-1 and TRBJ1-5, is KAGVTQTPRYLIKTRGQQVTLSCSPISGHRSVSWYQQTPGQGLQFLFEYFSETQRNKGNFPGRFSGRQFSNSRSEMNVSTLELGDSALYLCAGSAGQGDISNQPQHFGDGTRLSIL.